This entry concerns a single TCR beta chain. Clones were read by immunoSEQ multiplex PCR, and TCRdb kept only the in-frame ones, dropping some. The sample lists about 240,000 clones, around four fifths seen once, with roughly 2% in the top ten. This CDR3 spans 15 amino acids. Trimming pared 0 bases from V and 10 bases from J, leaving 13 bases between. Germline V gene sequence: CDR1 MNHEY, CDR2 SVGAGI. This sample is drawn from a study of blood T cell repertoires in COVID-19. Study at large: Samples taken during acute and convalescent COVID-19 were collected in the United States, Italy and Spain.

The clonotype was recovered from a man younger than 45 who had recovered from COVID-19. The sequenced sample consisted of peripheral blood. The J gene is TRBJ1-6, the V gene TRBV6-5, with D possibly TRBD1 on 5 matching bases. The CDR3 spells CASSYSWGVGSPLHF. DNA for the CDR3: TGTGCCAGCAGTTACTCGTGGGGGGTAGGATCACCCCTCCACTTT.